Below are 21 T cell receptor beta chains sequenced from a single sample in a study of blood T cell repertoires in COVID-19. Data came from immunoSEQ multiplex PCR; TCRdb stores just in-frame clones and leaves some out. The repertoire holds 140,000 to 150,000 clones, with over 70% as singletons. Sequencing was done on a sample of PBMCs or T cells enriched from blood (not recorded which). The receptor source for this set is a man aged 60-69 years who had recovered from COVID-19.

This chain connects TRBV19 to TRBJ2-1; 7 nucleotides align to TRBD2. CDR3 length: 14 amino acids. CDR1 is LNHDA, CDR2 SQIVND, per germline (reference sequence). V lost 6 bases, J lost 1 base, and 3 bases stayed unmatched. The chain's CDR3 is CASSGRGSYNEQFF. The CDR3 DNA is TGTGCCAGTAGCGGGCGGGGGTCCTACAATGAGCAGTTCTTC.

The CDR3 sequence: CASSFFSGNTIYF. CDR3 nucleotides: TGTGCCAGCTCGTTTTTTTCTGGAAACACCATATATTTT. V is TRBV2 and J is TRBJ1-3; no reliable D call. The germline CDR1 and CDR2 sequences are SNHLY and FYNNEI. This CDR3 comprises 13 residues. V was clipped by 8 bases and J by 1 base, with 9 bases between them.

This clone has only one observation. V is TRBV11-3 and J is TRBJ2-1, with 8 bases fitting TRBD2. Unmatched junction bases numbered 12, after V lost 5 bases and J lost 12 bases. The CDR3 has 14 residues. Germline V CDR1 and CDR2: SGHNT, YENEEA. This chain's CDR3 is CASSGAAGGGLQFF. For the CDR3, the DNA is TGTGCCAGCAGCGGGGCCGCGGGGGGCGGTTTGCAGTTCTTC.

The CDR3 here is CASRKDLQGGYEQYF. CDR3 nucleotides: TGTGCCAGCAGGAAGGACCTACAGGGTGGGTACGAGCAGTACTTC. V gene TRBV2 combines with J gene TRBJ2-7, with a possible D match to TRBD1 (6 bases). This CDR3 is built from 15 residues. Trimming left V 6 bases short and J 4 bases short, with 19 bases between. In germline, CDR1 is SNHLY, CDR2 FYNNEI.

The genes are TRBV7-2 and TRBJ2-7; a weak D match, TRBD1 (5 bases). The CDR3 runs 13 residues. The V end was cut by 5 bases, the J end by 7 bases, with 15 bases between. The germline gives CDR1 SGHTA, CDR2 FQGNSA. As DNA, the CDR3 is TGTGCCAGCAGCCCGTCGGACACGAGGGAGCAGTACTTC. Translating it yields CASSPSDTREQYF.

This clone was counted a single time. The J gene is TRBJ1-4, the V gene TRBV7-9; D is unclear. This CDR3 is built from 13 residues. V dropped 5 bases and J dropped 3 bases, with 7 bases sitting between them. Germline CDR1 reads SEHNR; CDR2 reads FQNEAQ (reference sequence). CDR3 DNA: TGTGCCAGCAGCCGAGGATCTAATGAAAAACTGTTTTTT. It yields the protein CASSRGSNEKLFF.

The CDR3 DNA sequence: TGTGCCAGCAGCTTGAGATTTTGGGCCCAGGCGTACTTC. It codes for CASSLRFWAQAYF. This chain uses TRBV5-6 with TRBJ2-5; D unresolved. The CDR3 has 13 amino acids. V was clipped by 1 base and J by 13 bases, with 17 bases between them. Germline V gives CDR1 SGHDT, CDR2 YYEEEE.

The rearrangement links TRBV15 to TRBJ2-1; tentatively, D is TRBD2 (6 bases). From germline, CDR1 is LNHNV and CDR2 YYDKDF (reference sequence). This CDR3 contains 13 residues. V was trimmed by 3 bases and J by 4 bases, leaving 7 bases between them. CDR3 protein: CATSREGYNEQFF. The CDR3 region has the DNA TGTGCCACCAGCAGGGAGGGATACAATGAGCAGTTCTTC.

This rearrangement joins TRBV28 to TRBJ2-7; D is possibly TRBD1 (5 bases). CDR1 is MDHEN, CDR2 SYDVKM, per germline. The V end lost 6 bases, the J end lost 6 bases, and 12 bases lay between the germline ends. CDR3 size: 12 residues. CDR3 coding DNA: TGTGCCAGCAGCCCTTACAGGTCCGAGCAGTACTTC. This gives the protein CASSPYRSEQYF.

This chain connects TRBV27 to TRBJ1-5; 7 bases map to TRBD1. The CDR3 spans 14 residues. The J segment lost 4 bases and the V segment lost 10 bases, leaving 10 bases of the junction unmatched. In germline, CDR1 is MNHEY, CDR2 SMNVEV (reference sequence). This chain's CDR3 is CATAGGQRNQPQHF. CDR3 nucleotide sequence: TGTGCCACCGCAGGGGGTCAGAGGAATCAGCCCCAGCATTTT.

The table lists this clone with a few counts. The rearrangement joins TRBV6-5 to TRBJ1-1; 7 nucleotides line up with TRBD1. The CDR3 extends over 13 amino acids. Germline V gene sequence: CDR1 MNHEY, CDR2 SVGAGI. With V trimmed by 8 bases and J by 4 bases, 7 bases remained unmatched. CDR3 sequence: CASFFNRGTEAFF. The CDR3 DNA sequence: TGTGCCAGCTTTTTTAACAGGGGCACTGAAGCTTTCTTT.

This chain uses TRBV6-1 with TRBJ2-1; D not certain. The V end was cut by 3 bases, the J end by 6 bases, with 12 bases between. Germline CDR1 is MNHNS and CDR2 is SASEGT. The length of the CDR3 is 14 residues. This chain's CDR3 is CASSDISVTNEQFF. CDR3 bases: TGTGCCAGCAGTGATATTAGTGTCACCAATGAGCAGTTCTTC.

The chain combines TRBV4-1 with TRBJ2-3; 9 nucleotides agree with TRBD2. Trimming cost V 6 bases and J 0 bases; bases outside gene matches: 10. The CDR3 length is 17 residues. Germline CDR1 is MGHRA and CDR2 is YSYEKL. CDR3 loop: CASRVKRGETSTDTQYF. The CDR3 DNA follows: TGCGCCAGCAGGGTAAAGCGGGGGGAGACTAGCACAGATACGCAGTATTTT.

The rearrangement links TRBV19 to TRBJ1-5; D might be TRBD1 (5 bases). Trimming cost V 4 bases and J 7 bases, with 11 bases left between them. Per the germline V gene, CDR1 is LNHDA and CDR2 is SQIVND (reference sequence). The CDR3 extends over 13 amino acids. CDR3 amino acids: CASSRGAGQPQHF. The CDR3 DNA reads TGTGCCAGTAGTAGGGGCGCAGGGCAGCCCCAGCATTTT.

The rearrangement uses TRBV7-8 and TRBJ1-6; 8 bases match TRBD1. The trim removed 5 bases at V and 7 bases at J, leaving 7 bases unmatched. This CDR3 has 15 residues. Germline CDR1 reads SGHVS; CDR2 reads FQNEAQ. This chain's CDR3 is CASSLGTGENSPLHF. Written as DNA, the CDR3 is TGTGCCAGCAGCCTCGGGACAGGAGAAAATTCACCCCTCCACTTT.

V usage is TRBV18 and J usage is TRBJ1-4, with no clear D. The CDR3 runs 14 residues. V lost 6 bases and J 8 bases, leaving 16 bases between the germline ends. Germline-derived CDR1 and CDR2 are KGHSH and LQKENI. CDR3 residues: CASSFNREGEKLFF. The CDR3 DNA is TGTGCCAGCTCCTTCAACCGGGAAGGCGAAAAACTGTTTTTT.

The chain carries TRBV18 and TRBJ2-2; possible D gene TRBD2, 6 bases. The CDR3 length is 17 residues. Germline V gene data show CDR1 as KGHSH and CDR2 as LQKENI. Trimming took 2 bases from V and 6 from J, leaving 19 bases between them. This CDR3 is CASSPGRSGGVAGELFF. CDR3 sequence (DNA): TGTGCCAGCTCACCAGGTCGTTCTGGAGGGGTCGCCGGGGAGCTGTTTTTT.

The chain uses TRBV12-3 or TRBV12-4 and TRBJ1-6; tentatively, D is TRBD1 (6 bases). The CDR3 consists of 13 residues. Trimming took off 8 bases at V and 5 bases at J, with 10 bases between the two ends. The CDR3 bases are TGTGCCAGCCGCCAGGGGCATAATTCACCCCTCCACTTT. Amino acids: CASRQGHNSPLHF.

The J gene is TRBJ2-1, the V gene TRBV2; the D gene is possibly TRBD1 (6 bases). The CDR3 sequence is 13 residues long. Germline V lookup: CDR1 SNHLY, CDR2 FYNNEI. V was cut by 7 bases and J by 3 bases, with 10 bases left in between. This CDR3 is CASKQGGYNEQFF. The DNA for the CDR3 is TGTGCCAGCAAACAAGGGGGCTACAATGAGCAGTTCTTC.

The genes are TRBV15 and TRBJ1-1; possibly TRBD1 for D (5 bases). The germline V gene has CDR1 LNHNV and CDR2 YYDKDF (reference sequence). Trimming stripped 0 bases from V and 0 bases from J, with 8 bases between. The CDR3 contains 15 residues. The chain's CDR3 is CATSRERGLNTEAFF. The CDR3 DNA reads TGTGCCACCAGCAGAGAAAGGGGATTGAACACTGAAGCTTTCTTT.

This chain connects TRBV10-1 to TRBJ2-1; 12 nucleotides align to TRBD1. This CDR3 is 13 amino acids long. With 8 bases clipped from V and 7 bases from J, the junction kept 3 bases outside the gene matches. CDR1 and CDR2 (germline): WNHNN, SYGVQD (reference sequence). The CDR3 DNA follows: TGCGCCAGCGGGACAGGGGGCGTGAATGAGCAGTTCTTC. Its protein product is CASGTGGVNEQFF.